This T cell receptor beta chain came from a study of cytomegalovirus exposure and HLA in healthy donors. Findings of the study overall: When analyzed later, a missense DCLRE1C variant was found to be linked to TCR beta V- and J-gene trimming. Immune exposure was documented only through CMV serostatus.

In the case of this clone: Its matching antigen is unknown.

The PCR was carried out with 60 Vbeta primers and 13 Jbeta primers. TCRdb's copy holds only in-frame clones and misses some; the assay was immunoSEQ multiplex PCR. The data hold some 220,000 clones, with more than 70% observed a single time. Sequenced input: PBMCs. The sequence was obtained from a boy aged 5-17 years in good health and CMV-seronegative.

The CDR3 nucleotides are TGTGCCTTGGACAGGGGCACCTACGAGCAGTACTTC. This encodes CALDRGTYEQYF. The chain uses TRBV30 and TRBJ2-7; 9 nucleotides line up with TRBD1. The CDR3 consists of 12 residues. V dropped 7 bases and J dropped 2; count of bases not matched to a gene: 3. Germline V gives CDR1 GTSNPN, CDR2 SVGIG (reference sequence). Full variable domain (outside the CDR3, taken from reference TRBV30 and TRBJ2-7): SQTIHQWPATLVQPVGSPLSLECTVEGTSNPNLYWYRQAAGRGLQLLFYSVGIGQISSEVPQNLSASRPQDRQFILSSKKLLLSDSGFYLCALDRGTYEQYFGPGTRLTVT.